These 21 T cell receptor beta chains were sequenced from one sample in a study of cytomegalovirus exposure and HLA in healthy donors. Researchers ran the PCR with 60 Vbeta and 13 Jbeta primers. Profiling relied on immunoSEQ multiplex PCR, and the TCRdb table lists in-frame clones only, not all of them. The sample includes approximately 150,000 clones, around 90% of them seen just once. The sequenced material came from PBMCs. These receptor sequences come from a woman aged 40 to 50 in good health and CMV-seronegative.

The chain joins TRBV18 to TRBJ1-2; a possible D gene is TRBD1 (6 bases). V lost 4 bases and J lost 4, with 10 bases in between. This CDR3 has 13 amino acids. Germline values: CDR1 KGHSH, CDR2 LQKENI. The CDR3 coding sequence is TGTGCCAGCTCACGGGACATCTTCTATGGCTACACCTTC. Its protein product is CASSRDIFYGYTF. Full variable domain (remainder filled in from reference TRBV18 and TRBJ1-2): NAGVMQNPRHLVRRRGQEARLRCSPMKGHSHVYWYRQLPEEGLKFMVYLQKENIIDESGMPKERFSAEFPKEGPSILRIQQVVRGDSAAYFCASSRDIFYGYTFGSGTRLTVV.

CDR3 region: CASLYCTDTQYF. CDR3 coding DNA: TGTGCCAGCCTTTACTGCACAGATACGCAGTATTTT. The chain is built from TRBV5-3 and TRBJ2-3; D is unclear. TRBV5-3 is flagged as an ORF with uncertain function. Deletions cut 8 bases from V and 1 base from J, with 8 bases between. There are 12 residues in the CDR3.

V gene TRBV28 combines with J gene TRBJ2-2, with 7 bases that match TRBD1. Unmatched junction bases numbered 9, after V lost 5 bases and J lost 0 bases. CDR3 length equals 17 residues. Germline-derived CDR1 and CDR2 are MDHEN and SYDVKM. CDR3 coding DNA: TGTGCCAGCAGTCGTGGGGACAGTACTTCGAACACCGGGGAGCTGTTTTTT. It encodes CASSRGDSTSNTGELFF.

V gene TRBV2 combines with J gene TRBJ2-5; weak D call: TRBD1 (5 bases). The DNA end lines up better with TRBJ2-7; the J call may be wrong. This CDR3 is built from 14 residues. Germline CDR1 reads SNHLY; CDR2 reads FYNNEI. Here the CDR3 reads CASSAPGHKPEQYF. In DNA, the CDR3 is TGTGCCAGCAGTGCCCCCGGACACAAACCCGAGCAGTACTTC.

This chain uses TRBV10-1 with TRBJ2-3; 8 bases agree with TRBD2. Germline-derived CDR1 and CDR2 are WNHNN and SYGVQD (reference sequence). Trimming took 2 bases from V and 2 from J; bases not matched to a gene: 6. The CDR3 sequence is 16 residues long. The CDR3, as DNA: TGCGCCAGCAGTGAGGGTCTAGCGGGTATCACAGATACGCAGTATTTT. Translation: CASSEGLAGITDTQYF.

This chain connects TRBV25-1 to TRBJ2-7; the match to TRBD2 covers 8 bases. V shed 1 base and J 7 bases; nucleotides not matched to a gene: 0. CDR1 and CDR2 (germline): MGHDK, SYGVNS. This CDR3 has 12 amino acids. The CDR3 is CASSESGGEQYF. DNA of the CDR3: TGTGCCAGCAGTGAATCGGGAGGGGAGCAGTACTTC.

Points on this clone: The junction departs from the called germline gene at one end, perhaps through a read error. The rearrangement links TRBV12-5 to TRBJ1-2; TRBD1 might be the D (6 bases). The CDR3 contains 13 residues. Germline CDR1 reads LGHNT; CDR2 reads FRNRAP. The CDR3: CASVSGASYGHTF. CDR3 DNA sequence: TGTGCTAGTGTTTCAGGGGCGAGCTATGGCCACACCTTC.

The V call is TRBV7-2, the J call TRBJ2-3, with D maybe TRBD2 (5 bases). The V end lost 1 base, the J end lost 4 bases, and 12 bases lay between the germline ends. Germline CDR1 SGHTA, CDR2 FQGNSA. The CDR3 covers 15 residues. The CDR3 region has the DNA TGTGCCAGCAGCTTAGTTTTTACTAGTTCAGATACGCAGTATTTT. It specifies CASSLVFTSSDTQYF. Complete variable domain (other parts from reference TRBV7-2 and TRBJ2-3): GAGVSQSPSNKVTEKGKDVELRCDPISGHTALYWYRQSLGQGLEFLIYFQGNSAPDKSGLPSDRFSAERTGGSVSTLTIQRTQQEDSAVYLCASSLVFTSSDTQYFGPGTRLTVL.

This chain connects TRBV11-3 to TRBJ2-7; D may be TRBD1 (5 bases). Germline-derived CDR1 and CDR2 are SGHNT and YENEEA. The CDR3 spans 15 residues. The V end lost 5 bases, the J end lost 0 bases, and 14 bases lay between the germline ends. The CDR3 DNA follows: TGTGCCAGCAGCCCCCGAGACAGCTACTCCTACGAGCAGTACTTC. Residues: CASSPRDSYSYEQYF.

The chain is built from TRBV5-1 and TRBJ2-3; tentatively, D is TRBD2 (7 bases). This CDR3 contains 16 residues. V lost 3 bases, J lost 1 base, and 15 bases lay in between. Germline V gene data show CDR1 as SGHRS and CDR2 as YFSETQ. The CDR3 DNA reads as TGCGCCAGCAGCTCCCCCCGAGGGGGGGGCACAGATACGCAGTATTTT. Encoded protein: CASSSPRGGGTDTQYF.

The CDR3 nucleotides are TGTGCCAGCAGCTTATCCGGGGTCTCCTACAATGAGCAGTTCTTC. This sequence encodes CASSLSGVSYNEQFF. The gene calls are TRBV11-2 and TRBJ2-1, with D perhaps matching TRBD2 (5 bases). CDR1 SGHAT and CDR2 FQNNGV come from the germline V gene. V dropped 2 bases and J dropped 0 bases, with 8 bases sitting between them. CDR3 length: 15 residues.

The chain couples TRBV6-6 to TRBJ2-3, with unresolved D. The CDR3 runs 12 residues. Per the germline V gene, CDR1 is MNHNY and CDR2 is SVGAGI (reference sequence). Trimming cost V 0 bases and J 6 bases, with 4 bases left between them. Written as DNA, the CDR3 is TGTGCCAGCAGTTACTCGAGGGATACGCAGTATTTT. This translates into CASSYSRDTQYF.

The table lists this clone with a count of one. The gene calls are TRBV7-9 and TRBJ2-1; TRBD2 matches 12 bases. Germline values: CDR1 SEHNR, CDR2 FQNEAQ (reference sequence). V was pared by 4 bases and J by 9 bases, with 10 bases of the junction left unmatched. CDR3 length: 16 amino acids. The CDR3 bases are TGTGCCAGCAGCTCTAGCGGGAGGGGCTCTACGTCTGAGCAGTTCTTC. Amino acids: CASSSSGRGSTSEQFF.

V gene TRBV7-9 combines with J gene TRBJ2-3, with TRBD2 matching over 9 bases. Per germline, CDR1 SEHNR and CDR2 FQNEAQ (reference sequence). The CDR3 covers 15 residues. With V trimmed by 2 bases and J by 6 bases, 6 bases remained unmatched. In DNA form, the CDR3 reads TGTGCCAGCAGCTTACCTAGCGGGGAAAAGGATACGCAGTATTTT. Translating it yields CASSLPSGEKDTQYF.

This clone showed up just a few times. The chain joins TRBV4-1 to TRBJ1-3; 7 positions match TRBD1. V trimming: 5 bases; J trimming: 7 bases; junction bases outside the gene matches: 2. Germline CDR1 MGHRA, CDR2 YSYEKL. The CDR3 has 12 residues. Written as DNA, the CDR3 is TGCGCCAGCAGCAAGGACAGGAACACCATATATTTT. Amino acids: CASSKDRNTIYF.

The chain uses TRBV7-8 and TRBJ1-1; D uncertain. Germline values: CDR1 SGHVS, CDR2 FQNEAQ. Deletions cut 3 bases from V and 1 base from J, with 6 bases between. This CDR3 has 13 amino acids. The CDR3 nucleotides are TGTGCCAGCAGCTTTGGAGAGAACACTGAAGCTTTCTTT. This encodes CASSFGENTEAFF.

This rearrangement joins TRBV7-9 to TRBJ2-5, with 10 bases that match TRBD2. The trim removed 3 bases at V and 5 bases at J, leaving 6 bases unmatched. The CDR3 length is 15 residues. Germline V gene lookup returns CDR1 SEHNR and CDR2 FQNEAQ (reference sequence). The CDR3, as DNA: TGTGCCAGCAGCTTTCTAGCGGGAGAAGGGGAGACCCAGTACTTC. Amino acid sequence: CASSFLAGEGETQYF.

The chain links TRBV5-1 to TRBJ2-7, with 7 bases lining up with TRBD2. Germline loops: CDR1 SGHRS, CDR2 YFSETQ. The CDR3 spans 15 residues. V lost 4 bases and J lost 0; bases outside the gene matches: 7. The CDR3 sequence: CASSPLGGSSYEQYF. CDR3 DNA sequence: TGCGCCAGCAGCCCCCTAGGCGGGAGCTCCTACGAGCAGTACTTC.

The J gene is TRBJ1-2, the V gene TRBV10-2; D is perhaps TRBD1 (6 bases). Per the germline V gene, CDR1 is WSHSY and CDR2 is SAAADI. The length of the CDR3 is 13 residues. With 3 bases removed from V and 5 bases from J, the gap between germline ends came to 10 bases. CDR3 sequence: CASSDRGRYGYTF. CDR3 in DNA: TGCGCCAGCAGTGACAGGGGAAGGTATGGCTACACCTTC.

The V and J genes are TRBV6-1 and TRBJ2-1, with D maybe TRBD2 (6 bases). There are 12 residues in the CDR3. Trimming stripped 4 bases from V and 8 bases from J, with 9 bases between. CDR1 and CDR2 (germline): MNHNS, SASEGT. CDR3 nucleotide sequence: TGTGCCAGCAGTGGTCCGGGGGATGAGCAGTTCTTC. Amino acids: CASSGPGDEQFF.

The chain employs TRBV6-5 and TRBJ2-1, with 8 bases matching TRBD1. V was clipped by 3 bases and J by 8 bases; unmatched bases: 6. This CDR3 is 14 amino acids long. In germline, CDR1 is MNHEY, CDR2 SVGAGI. CDR3 coding DNA: TGTGCCAGCAGTTATTTGACAGGGGACCATGAGCAGTTCTTC. It encodes CASSYLTGDHEQFF.